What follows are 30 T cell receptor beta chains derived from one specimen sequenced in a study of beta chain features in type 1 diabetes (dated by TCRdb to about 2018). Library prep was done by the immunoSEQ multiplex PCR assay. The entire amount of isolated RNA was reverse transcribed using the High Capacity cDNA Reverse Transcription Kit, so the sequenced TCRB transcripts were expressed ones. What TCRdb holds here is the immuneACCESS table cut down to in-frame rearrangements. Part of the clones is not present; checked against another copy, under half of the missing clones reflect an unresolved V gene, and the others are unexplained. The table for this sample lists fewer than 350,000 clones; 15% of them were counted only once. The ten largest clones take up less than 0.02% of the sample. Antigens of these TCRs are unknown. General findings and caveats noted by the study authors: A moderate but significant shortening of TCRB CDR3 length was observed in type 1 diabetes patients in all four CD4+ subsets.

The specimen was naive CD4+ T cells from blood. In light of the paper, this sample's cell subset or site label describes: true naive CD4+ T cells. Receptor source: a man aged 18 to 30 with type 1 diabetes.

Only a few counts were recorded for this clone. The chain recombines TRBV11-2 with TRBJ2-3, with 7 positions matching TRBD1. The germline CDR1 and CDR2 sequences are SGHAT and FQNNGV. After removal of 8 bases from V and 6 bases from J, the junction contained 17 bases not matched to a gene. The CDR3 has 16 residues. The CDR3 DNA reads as TGTGCCAGCTCCTTATACCACAGGGGATATAGGGATACGCAGTATTTT. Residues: CASSLYHRGYRDTQYF.

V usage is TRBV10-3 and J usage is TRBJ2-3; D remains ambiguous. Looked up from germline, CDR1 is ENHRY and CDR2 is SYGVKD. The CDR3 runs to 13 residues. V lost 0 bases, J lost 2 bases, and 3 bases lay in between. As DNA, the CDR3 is TGTGCCATCAGTGAGTCGTACACAGATACGCAGTATTTT. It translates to CAISESYTDTQYF.

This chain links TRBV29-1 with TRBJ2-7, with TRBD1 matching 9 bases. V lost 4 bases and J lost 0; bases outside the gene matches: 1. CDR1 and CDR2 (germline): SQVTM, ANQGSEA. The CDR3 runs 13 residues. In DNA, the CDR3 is TGCAGCGTTGGACAGGGGGTCTCCTACGAGCAGTACTTC. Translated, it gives CSVGQGVSYEQYF.

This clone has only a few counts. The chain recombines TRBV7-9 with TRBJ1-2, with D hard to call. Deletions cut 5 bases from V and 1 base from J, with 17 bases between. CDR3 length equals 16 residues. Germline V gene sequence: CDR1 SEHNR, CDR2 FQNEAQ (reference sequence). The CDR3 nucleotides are TGTGCCAGCAGCCCCCTCTCCAGCGAAATTAACTATGGCTACACCTTC. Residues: CASSPLSSEINYGYTF.

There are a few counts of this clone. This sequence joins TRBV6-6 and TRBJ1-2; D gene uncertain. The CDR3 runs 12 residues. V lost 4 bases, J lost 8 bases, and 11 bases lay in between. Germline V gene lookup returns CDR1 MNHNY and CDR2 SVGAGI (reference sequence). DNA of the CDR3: TGTGCCAGCAGTTCCTATCCCTTAGGCTACACCTTC. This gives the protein CASSSYPLGYTF.

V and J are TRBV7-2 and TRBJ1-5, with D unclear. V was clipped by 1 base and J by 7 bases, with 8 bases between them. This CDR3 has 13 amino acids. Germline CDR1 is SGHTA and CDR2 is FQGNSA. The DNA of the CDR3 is TGTGCCAGCAGCTTAGATCGGGAACAGCCCCAGCATTTT. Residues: CASSLDREQPQHF.

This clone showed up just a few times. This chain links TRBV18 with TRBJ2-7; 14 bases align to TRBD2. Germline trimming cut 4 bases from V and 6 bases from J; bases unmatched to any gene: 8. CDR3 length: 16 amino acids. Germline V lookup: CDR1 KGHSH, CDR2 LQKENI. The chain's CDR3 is CASSLGTSGSVAEQYF. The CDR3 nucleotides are TGTGCCAGCTCACTTGGGACTAGCGGGAGTGTCGCCGAGCAGTACTTC.

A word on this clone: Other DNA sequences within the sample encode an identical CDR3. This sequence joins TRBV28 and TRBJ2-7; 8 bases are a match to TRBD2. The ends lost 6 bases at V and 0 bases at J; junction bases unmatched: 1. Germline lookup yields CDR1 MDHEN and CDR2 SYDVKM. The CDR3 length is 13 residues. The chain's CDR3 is CASSLAGSYEQYF. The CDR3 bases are TGTGCCAGCAGCCTAGCGGGCTCCTACGAGCAGTACTTC.

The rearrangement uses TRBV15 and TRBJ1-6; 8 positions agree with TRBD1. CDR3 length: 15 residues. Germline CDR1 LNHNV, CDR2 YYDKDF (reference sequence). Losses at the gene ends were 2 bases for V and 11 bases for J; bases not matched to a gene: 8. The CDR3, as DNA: TGTGCCACCAGCAGACTTCGGACAGGGATGACACCCCTCCACTTT. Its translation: CATSRLRTGMTPLHF.

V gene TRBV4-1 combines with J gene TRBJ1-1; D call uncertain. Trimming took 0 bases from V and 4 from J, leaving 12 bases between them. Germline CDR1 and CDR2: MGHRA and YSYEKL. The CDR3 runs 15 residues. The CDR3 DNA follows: TGCGCCAGCAGCCAAGAGGTAGCCTCCGGCACTGAAGCTTTCTTT. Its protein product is CASSQEVASGTEAFF.

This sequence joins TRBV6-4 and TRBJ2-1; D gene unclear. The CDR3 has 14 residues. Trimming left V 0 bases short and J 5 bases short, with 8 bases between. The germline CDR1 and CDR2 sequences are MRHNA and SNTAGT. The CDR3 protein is CASSDSPQDNEQFF. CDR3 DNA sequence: TGTGCCAGCAGTGACTCGCCCCAGGACAATGAGCAGTTCTTC.

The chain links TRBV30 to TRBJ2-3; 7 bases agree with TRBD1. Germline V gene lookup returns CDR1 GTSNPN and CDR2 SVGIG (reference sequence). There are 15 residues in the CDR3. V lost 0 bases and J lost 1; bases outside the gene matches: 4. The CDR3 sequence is CAWSVRGRGTDTQYF. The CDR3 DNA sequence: TGTGCCTGGAGTGTAAGGGGGCGAGGCACAGATACGCAGTATTTT.

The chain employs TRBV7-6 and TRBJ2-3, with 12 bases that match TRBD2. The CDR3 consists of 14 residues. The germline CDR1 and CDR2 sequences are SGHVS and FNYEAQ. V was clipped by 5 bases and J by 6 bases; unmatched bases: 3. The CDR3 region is CASSPLAGGDTQYF. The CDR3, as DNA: TGTGCCAGCAGCCCCCTAGCGGGGGGGGATACGCAGTATTTT.

CDR3: CASSGSEEQYF. Written as DNA, the CDR3 is TGTGCCAGCAGCGGATCGGAGGAGCAGTATTTT. J is TRBJ2-3 and V is TRBV9, with D possibly matching TRBD2 (5 bases). The CDR3 is 11 amino acids. Deletions cut 3 bases from V and 11 bases from J, with 10 bases between. Germline values: CDR1 SGDLS, CDR2 YYNGEE.

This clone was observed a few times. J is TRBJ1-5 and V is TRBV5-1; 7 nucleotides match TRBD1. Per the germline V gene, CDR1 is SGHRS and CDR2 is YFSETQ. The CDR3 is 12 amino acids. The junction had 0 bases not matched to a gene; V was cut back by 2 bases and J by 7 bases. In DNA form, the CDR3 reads TGCGCCAGCAGCTTACAGGGGCAGCCCCAGCATTTT. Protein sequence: CASSLQGQPQHF.

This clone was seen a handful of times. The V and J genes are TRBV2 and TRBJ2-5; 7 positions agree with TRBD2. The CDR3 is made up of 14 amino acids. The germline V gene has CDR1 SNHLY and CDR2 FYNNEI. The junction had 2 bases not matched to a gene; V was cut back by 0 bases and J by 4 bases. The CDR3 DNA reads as TGTGCCAGCAGTGAAGCGGGAGGGCCAGAGACCCAGTACTTC. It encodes CASSEAGGPETQYF.

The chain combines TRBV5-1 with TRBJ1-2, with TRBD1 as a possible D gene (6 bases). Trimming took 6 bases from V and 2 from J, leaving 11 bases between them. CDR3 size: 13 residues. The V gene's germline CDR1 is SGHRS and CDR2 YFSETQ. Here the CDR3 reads CASNPGTNYGYTF. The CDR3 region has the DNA TGCGCCAGCAACCCCGGGACAAACTATGGCTACACCTTC.

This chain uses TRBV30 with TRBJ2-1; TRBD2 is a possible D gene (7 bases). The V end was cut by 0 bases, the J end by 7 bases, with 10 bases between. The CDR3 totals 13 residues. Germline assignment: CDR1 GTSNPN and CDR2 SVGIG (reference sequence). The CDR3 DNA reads TGTGCCTGGAGTGTCGGGGGGCTGAATGAGCAGTTCTTC. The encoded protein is CAWSVGGLNEQFF.

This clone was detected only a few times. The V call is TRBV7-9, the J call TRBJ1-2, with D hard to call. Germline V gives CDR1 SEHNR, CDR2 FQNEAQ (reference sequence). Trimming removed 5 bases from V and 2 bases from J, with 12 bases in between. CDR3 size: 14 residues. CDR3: CASSPSGSNYGYTF. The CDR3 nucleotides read TGTGCCAGCAGCCCGTCCGGGTCCAACTATGGCTACACCTTC.

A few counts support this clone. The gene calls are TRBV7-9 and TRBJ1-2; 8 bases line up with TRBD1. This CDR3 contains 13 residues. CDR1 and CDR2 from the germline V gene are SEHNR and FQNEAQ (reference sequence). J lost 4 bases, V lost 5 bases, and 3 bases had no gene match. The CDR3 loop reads CASSTGQGYGYTF. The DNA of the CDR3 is TGTGCCAGCAGCACTGGACAGGGCTATGGCTACACCTTC.

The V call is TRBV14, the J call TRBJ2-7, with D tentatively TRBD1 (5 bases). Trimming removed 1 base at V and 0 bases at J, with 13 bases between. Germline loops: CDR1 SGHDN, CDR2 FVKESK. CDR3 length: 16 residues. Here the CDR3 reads CASSQGWTPSSYEQYF. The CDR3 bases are TGTGCCAGCAGCCAAGGGTGGACACCGAGCTCCTACGAGCAGTACTTC. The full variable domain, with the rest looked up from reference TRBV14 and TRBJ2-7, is EAGVTQFPSHSVIEKGQTVTLRCDPISGHDNLYWYRRVMGKEIKFLLHFVKESKQDESGMPNNRFLAERTGGTYSTLKVQPAELEDSGVYFCASSQGWTPSSYEQYFGPGTRLTVT.

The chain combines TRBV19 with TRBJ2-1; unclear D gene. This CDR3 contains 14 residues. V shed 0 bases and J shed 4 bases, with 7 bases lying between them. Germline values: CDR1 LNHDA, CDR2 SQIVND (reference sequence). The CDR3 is CASSIDLQYNEQFF. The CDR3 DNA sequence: TGTGCCAGTAGTATAGATCTACAGTACAATGAGCAGTTCTTC.

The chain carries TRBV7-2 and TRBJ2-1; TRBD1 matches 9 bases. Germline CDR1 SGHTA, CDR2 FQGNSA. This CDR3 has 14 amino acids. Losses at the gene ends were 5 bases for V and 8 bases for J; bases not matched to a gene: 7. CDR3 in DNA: TGTGCCAGCAGCCCATCACAGGGGGCGGATGAGCAGTTCTTC. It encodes CASSPSQGADEQFF.

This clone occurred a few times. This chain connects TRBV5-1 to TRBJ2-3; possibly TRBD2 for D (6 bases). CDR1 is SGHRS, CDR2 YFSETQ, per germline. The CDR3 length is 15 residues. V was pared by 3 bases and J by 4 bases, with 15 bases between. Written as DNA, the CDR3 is TGCGCCAGCAGCTCAATAGCGGTGAAGGCAGATACGCAGTATTTT. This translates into CASSSIAVKADTQYF.

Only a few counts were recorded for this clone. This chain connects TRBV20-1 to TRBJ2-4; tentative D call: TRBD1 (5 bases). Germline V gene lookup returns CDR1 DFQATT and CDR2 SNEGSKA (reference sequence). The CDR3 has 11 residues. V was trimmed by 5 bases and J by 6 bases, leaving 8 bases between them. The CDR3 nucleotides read TGCAGTGCTCCCCAGGGAAACATTCAGTACTTC. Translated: CSAPQGNIQYF.

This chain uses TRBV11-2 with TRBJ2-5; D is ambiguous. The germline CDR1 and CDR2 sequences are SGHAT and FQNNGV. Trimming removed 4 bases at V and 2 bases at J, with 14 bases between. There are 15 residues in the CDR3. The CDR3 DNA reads TGTGCCAGCAGCTCCCCAGACTTCTCTCAAGAGACCCAGTACTTC. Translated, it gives CASSSPDFSQETQYF. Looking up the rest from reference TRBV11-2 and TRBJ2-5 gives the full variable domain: EAGVAQSPRYKIIEKRQSVAFWCNPISGHATLYWYQQILGQGPKLLIQFQNNGVVDDSQLPKDRFSAERLKGVDSTLKIQPAKLEDSAVYLCASSSPDFSQETQYFGPGTRLLVL.

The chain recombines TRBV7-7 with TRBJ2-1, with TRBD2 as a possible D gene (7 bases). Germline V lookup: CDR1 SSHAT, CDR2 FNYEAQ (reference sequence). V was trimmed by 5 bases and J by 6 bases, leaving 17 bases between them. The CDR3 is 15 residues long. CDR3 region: CASSPMGGGINEQFF. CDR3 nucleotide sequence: TGTGCCAGCAGCCCCATGGGGGGGGGCATCAATGAGCAGTTCTTC.

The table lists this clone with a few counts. The chain's CDR3 is CASSFQGSYNEQFF. The CDR3, as DNA: TGCGCCAGCAGCTTCCAGGGGTCTTACAATGAGCAGTTCTTC. The chain carries TRBV5-1 and TRBJ2-1, with D maybe TRBD1 (6 bases). CDR3 length: 14 amino acids. The germline gives CDR1 SGHRS, CDR2 YFSETQ. Trimming took off 2 bases at V and 4 bases at J, with 10 bases between the two ends.

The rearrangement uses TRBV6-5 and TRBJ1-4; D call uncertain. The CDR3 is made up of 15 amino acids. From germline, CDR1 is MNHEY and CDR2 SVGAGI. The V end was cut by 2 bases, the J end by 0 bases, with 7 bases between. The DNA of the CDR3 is TGTGCCAGCAGTTACGGGCTGGCAACTAATGAAAAACTGTTTTTT. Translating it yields CASSYGLATNEKLFF.

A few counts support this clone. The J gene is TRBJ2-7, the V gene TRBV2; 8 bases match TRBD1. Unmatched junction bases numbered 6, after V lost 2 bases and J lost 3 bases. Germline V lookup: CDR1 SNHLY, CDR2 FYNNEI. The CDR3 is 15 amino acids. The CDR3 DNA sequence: TGTGCCAGCAGTGAAAGTGGGACAGGAGTCTACGAGCAGTACTTC. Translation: CASSESGTGVYEQYF.